This T cell receptor beta chain stems from a study of blood T cells in healthy people across ages. Points from the study as a whole: From one million sequenced T cells, diversity estimates were lower bounds. In long-lived donors, naive CD4+ cell counts and diversity exceeded those of aged donors. Measured against age, TCR beta diversity per million T cells decreased in a roughly linear manner.

Germline CDR1 MNHEY, CDR2 SVGEGT. Trimming pared 8 bases from V and 7 bases from J, leaving 9 bases between. The CDR3 length is 11 residues. Each sample used at least 6 million PBMCs. The second PCR ran about 6 to 12 cycles with a sample-barcoded 5' primer and J-beta primers. From the 5' RACE reads, TCRdb called clonotypes with MiXCR, one entry per CDR3 protein. The top ten clones hold over 5% of a sample with roughly 1,300,000 distinct CDR3 sequences, approximately 59% of them seen once. This clonotype was seen a handful of times. What it recognizes is unknown. The V call is TRBV6-2 or TRBV6-3, the J call TRBJ2-1; the D gene is possibly TRBD2 (6 bases). The sequence derives from a young man in good health. Input material: blood. In DNA form, the CDR3 reads TGTGCCAGCCGAGGGAGGAATGAGCAGTTCTTC. This translates into CASRGRNEQFF.